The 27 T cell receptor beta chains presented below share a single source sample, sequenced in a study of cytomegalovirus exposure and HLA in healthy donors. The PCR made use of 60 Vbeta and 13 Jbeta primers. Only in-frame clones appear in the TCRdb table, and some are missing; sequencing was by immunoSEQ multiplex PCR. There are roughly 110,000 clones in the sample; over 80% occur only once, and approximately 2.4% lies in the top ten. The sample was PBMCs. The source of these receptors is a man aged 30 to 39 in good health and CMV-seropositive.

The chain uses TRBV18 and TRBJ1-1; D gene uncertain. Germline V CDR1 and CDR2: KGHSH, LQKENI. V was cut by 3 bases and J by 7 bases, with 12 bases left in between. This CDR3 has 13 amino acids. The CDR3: CASSPPARGEAFF. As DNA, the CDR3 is TGTGCCAGCTCACCTCCCGCCAGAGGTGAAGCTTTCTTT.

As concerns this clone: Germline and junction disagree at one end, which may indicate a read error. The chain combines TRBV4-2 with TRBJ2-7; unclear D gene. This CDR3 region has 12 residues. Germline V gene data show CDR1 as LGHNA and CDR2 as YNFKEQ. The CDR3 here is CASSQGSNEQYF. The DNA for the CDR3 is TGTGCCAGCAGCCAGGGCTCCAACGAGCAGTACTTC.

CDR3: CASSRQGNYGYTF. DNA of the CDR3: TGTGCCAGCAGTCGCCAGGGAAACTATGGCTACACCTTC. This chain joins TRBV6-5 and TRBJ1-2; a weak D match, TRBD1 (5 bases). With 5 bases removed from V and 2 bases from J, the gap between germline ends came to 9 bases. This CDR3 is 13 amino acids long. CDR1 and CDR2 (germline): MNHEY, SVGAGI.

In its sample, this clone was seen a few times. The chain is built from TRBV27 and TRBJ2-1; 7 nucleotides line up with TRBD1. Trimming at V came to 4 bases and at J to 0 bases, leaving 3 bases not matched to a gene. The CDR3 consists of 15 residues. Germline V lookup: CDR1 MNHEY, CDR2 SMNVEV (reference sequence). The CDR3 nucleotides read TGTGCCAGCAGTTCTTCAGGGGGCTCCTACAATGAGCAGTTCTTC. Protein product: CASSSSGGSYNEQFF.

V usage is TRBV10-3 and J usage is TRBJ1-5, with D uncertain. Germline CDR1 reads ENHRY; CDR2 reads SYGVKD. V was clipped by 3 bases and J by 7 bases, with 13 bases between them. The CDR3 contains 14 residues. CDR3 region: CAISELSPLQPQHF. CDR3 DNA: TGTGCCATCAGTGAATTGAGCCCCCTCCAGCCCCAGCATTTT.

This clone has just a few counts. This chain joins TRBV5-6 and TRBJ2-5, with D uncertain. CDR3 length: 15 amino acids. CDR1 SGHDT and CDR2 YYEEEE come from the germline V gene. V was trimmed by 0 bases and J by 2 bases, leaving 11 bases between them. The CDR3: CASSLGANPQETQYF. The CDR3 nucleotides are TGTGCCAGCAGCTTGGGGGCCAACCCTCAAGAGACCCAGTACTTC.

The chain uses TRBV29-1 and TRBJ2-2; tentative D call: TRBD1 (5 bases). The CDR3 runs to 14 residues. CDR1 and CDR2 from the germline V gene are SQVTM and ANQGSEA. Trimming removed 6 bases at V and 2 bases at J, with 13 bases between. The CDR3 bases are TGCAGCGTCCAAGTAGGGGTAAACACCGGGGAGCTGTTTTTT. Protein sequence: CSVQVGVNTGELFF.

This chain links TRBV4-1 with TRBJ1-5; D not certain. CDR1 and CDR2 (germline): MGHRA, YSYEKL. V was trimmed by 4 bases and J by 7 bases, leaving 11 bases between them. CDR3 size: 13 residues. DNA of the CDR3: TGCGCCAGCAGCCCAGAGGGAGGACAGCCCCAGCATTTT. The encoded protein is CASSPEGGQPQHF.

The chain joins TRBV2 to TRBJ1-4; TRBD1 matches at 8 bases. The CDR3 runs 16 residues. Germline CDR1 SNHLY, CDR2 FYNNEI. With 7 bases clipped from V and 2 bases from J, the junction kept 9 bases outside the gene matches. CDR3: CASTSQGATTNEKLFF. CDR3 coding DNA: TGTGCCAGCACATCCCAGGGGGCGACGACTAATGAAAAACTGTTTTTT.

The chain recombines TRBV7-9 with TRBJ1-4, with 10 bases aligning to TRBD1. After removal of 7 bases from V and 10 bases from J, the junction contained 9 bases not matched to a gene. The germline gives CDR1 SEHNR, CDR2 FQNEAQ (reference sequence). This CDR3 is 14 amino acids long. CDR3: CASIPTGGEGKLFF. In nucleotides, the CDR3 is TGTGCCAGCATCCCGACAGGGGGCGAAGGAAAACTGTTTTTT. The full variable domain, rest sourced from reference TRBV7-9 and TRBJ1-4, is DTGVSQNPRHKITKRGQNVTFRCDPISEHNRLYWYRQTLGQGPEFLTYFQNEAQLEKSRLLSDRFSAERPKGSFSTLEIQRTEQGDSAMYLCASIPTGGEGKLFFGSGTQLSVL.

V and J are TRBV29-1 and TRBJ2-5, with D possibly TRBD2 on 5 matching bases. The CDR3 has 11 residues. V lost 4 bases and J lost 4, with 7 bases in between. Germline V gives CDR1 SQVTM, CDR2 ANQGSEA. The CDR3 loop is CSVVDSETQYF. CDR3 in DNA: TGCAGCGTTGTGGACTCAGAGACCCAGTACTTC.

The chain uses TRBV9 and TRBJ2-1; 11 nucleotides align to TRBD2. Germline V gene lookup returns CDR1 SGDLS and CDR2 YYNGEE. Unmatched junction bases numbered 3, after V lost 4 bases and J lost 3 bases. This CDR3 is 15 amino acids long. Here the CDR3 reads CASSLTSGGYNEQFF. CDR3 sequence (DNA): TGTGCCAGCAGCCTTACTAGCGGGGGCTACAATGAGCAGTTCTTC.

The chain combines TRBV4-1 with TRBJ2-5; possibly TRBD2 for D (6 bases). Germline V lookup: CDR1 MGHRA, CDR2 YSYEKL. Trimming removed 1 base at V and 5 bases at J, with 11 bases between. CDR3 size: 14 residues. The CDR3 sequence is CASSQGSGSETQYF. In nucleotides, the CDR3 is TGCGCCAGCAGCCAAGGGTCCGGGAGTGAGACCCAGTACTTC.

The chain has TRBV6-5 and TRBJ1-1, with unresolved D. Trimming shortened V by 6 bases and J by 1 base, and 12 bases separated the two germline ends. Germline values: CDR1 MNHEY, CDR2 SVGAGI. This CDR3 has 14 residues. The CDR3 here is CASRSGDKNTEAFF. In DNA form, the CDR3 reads TGTGCCAGCAGATCGGGAGATAAGAACACTGAAGCTTTCTTT.

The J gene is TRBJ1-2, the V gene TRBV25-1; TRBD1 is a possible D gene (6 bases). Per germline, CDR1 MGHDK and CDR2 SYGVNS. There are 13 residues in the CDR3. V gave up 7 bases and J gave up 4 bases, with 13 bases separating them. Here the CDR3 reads CASTTGSGYGYTF. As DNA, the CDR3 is TGTGCCAGCACGACAGGTTCTGGCTATGGCTACACCTTC.

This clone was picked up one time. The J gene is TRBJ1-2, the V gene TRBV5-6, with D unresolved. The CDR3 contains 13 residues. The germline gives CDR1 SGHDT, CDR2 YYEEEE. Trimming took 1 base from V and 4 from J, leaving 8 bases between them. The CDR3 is CASSLTAGYGYTF. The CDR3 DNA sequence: TGTGCCAGCAGCTTGACGGCAGGCTATGGCTACACCTTC. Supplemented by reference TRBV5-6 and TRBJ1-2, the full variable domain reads DAGVTQSPTHLIKTRGQQVTLRCSPKSGHDTVSWYQQALGQGPQFIFQYYEEEERQRGNFPDRFSGHQFPNYSSELNVNALLLGDSALYLCASSLTAGYGYTFGSGTRLTVV.

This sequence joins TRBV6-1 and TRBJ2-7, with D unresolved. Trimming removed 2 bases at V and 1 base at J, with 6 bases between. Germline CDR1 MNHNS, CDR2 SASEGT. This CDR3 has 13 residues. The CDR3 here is CASSEIYSYEQYF. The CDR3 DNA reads TGTGCCAGCAGTGAAATCTATTCCTACGAGCAGTACTTC.

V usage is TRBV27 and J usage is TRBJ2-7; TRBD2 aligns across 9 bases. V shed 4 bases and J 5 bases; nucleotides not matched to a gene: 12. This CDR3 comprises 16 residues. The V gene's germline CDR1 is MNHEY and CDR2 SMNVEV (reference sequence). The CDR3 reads CASSSIQAGGKHEQYF. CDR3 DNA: TGTGCCAGCAGTTCCATCCAAGCGGGGGGCAAACACGAGCAGTACTTC.

DNA of the CDR3: TGTGCCAGCAGCTTGACAGGACTAGCGGGGGGCCGGCAGACCCAGTACTTC. Translated: CASSLTGLAGGRQTQYF. The rearrangement uses TRBV7-3 and TRBJ2-5; 14 bases map to TRBD2. Unmatched junction bases numbered 9, after V lost 3 bases and J lost 6 bases. CDR1 SGHTA and CDR2 FQGTGA come from the germline V gene. The CDR3 spans 17 residues.

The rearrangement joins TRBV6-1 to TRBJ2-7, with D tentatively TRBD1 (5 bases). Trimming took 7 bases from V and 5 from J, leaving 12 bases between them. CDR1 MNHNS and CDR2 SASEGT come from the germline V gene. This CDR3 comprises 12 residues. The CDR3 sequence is CASKVYRNEQYF. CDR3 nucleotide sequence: TGTGCCAGCAAGGTCTACAGGAACGAGCAGTACTTC.

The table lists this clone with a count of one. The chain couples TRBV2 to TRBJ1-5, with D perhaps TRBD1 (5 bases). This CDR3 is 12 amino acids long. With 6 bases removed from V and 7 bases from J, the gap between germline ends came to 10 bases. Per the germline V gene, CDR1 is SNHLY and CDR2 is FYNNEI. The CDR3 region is CASRREGQPQHF. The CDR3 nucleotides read TGTGCCAGCAGGCGGGAGGGGCAGCCCCAGCATTTT.

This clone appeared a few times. CDR3 coding DNA: TGTGCCAGTAGTCGATACCCCCCTCAGTTTGCAACTAATGAAAAACTGTTTTTT. This gives the protein CASSRYPPQFATNEKLFF. This rearrangement joins TRBV19 to TRBJ1-4; D is unresolved. The germline gives CDR1 LNHDA, CDR2 SQIVND (reference sequence). Trimming removed 5 bases from V and 0 bases from J, with 19 bases in between. This CDR3 spans 18 amino acids.

This CDR3 reads CASSSAVSDGYGYTF. The CDR3, as DNA: TGTGCCAGCAGCTCGGCAGTTTCAGACGGGTATGGCTACACCTTC. The V call is TRBV7-9, the J call TRBJ1-2, with no clear D. The ends were cut back, 4 bases at V and 5 bases at J, with 17 bases in the middle. Germline V lookup: CDR1 SEHNR, CDR2 FQNEAQ (reference sequence). The CDR3 has 15 residues.

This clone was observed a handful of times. CDR3 amino acids: CASSDLILQGKNIQYF. The DNA for the CDR3 is TGTGCCAGCAGTGACCTCATCCTCCAGGGCAAAAACATTCAGTACTTC. V and J are TRBV2 and TRBJ2-4; D might be TRBD1 (5 bases). This CDR3 spans 16 amino acids. In germline, CDR1 is SNHLY, CDR2 FYNNEI. V lost 3 bases and J 3 bases, leaving 15 bases between the germline ends.

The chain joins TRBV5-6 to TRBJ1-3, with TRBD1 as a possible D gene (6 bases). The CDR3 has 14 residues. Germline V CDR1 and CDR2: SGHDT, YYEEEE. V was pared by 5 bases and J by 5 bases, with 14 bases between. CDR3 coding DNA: TGTGCCAGCAGACAGGGAATCGATAGAAACACCATATATTTT. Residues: CASRQGIDRNTIYF.

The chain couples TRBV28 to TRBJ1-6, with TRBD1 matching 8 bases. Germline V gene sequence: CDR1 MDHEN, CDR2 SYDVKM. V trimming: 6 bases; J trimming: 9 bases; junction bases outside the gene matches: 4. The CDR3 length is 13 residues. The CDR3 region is CASSGQGVSPLHF. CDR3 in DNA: TGTGCCAGCAGCGGACAGGGAGTTTCACCCCTCCACTTT.

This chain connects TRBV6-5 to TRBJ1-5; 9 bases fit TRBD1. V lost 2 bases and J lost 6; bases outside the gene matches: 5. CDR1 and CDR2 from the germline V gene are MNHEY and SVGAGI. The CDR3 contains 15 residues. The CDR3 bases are TGTGCCAGCAGTTACAAACAGGGGGCCTTTCAGCCCCAGCATTTT. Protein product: CASSYKQGAFQPQHF.